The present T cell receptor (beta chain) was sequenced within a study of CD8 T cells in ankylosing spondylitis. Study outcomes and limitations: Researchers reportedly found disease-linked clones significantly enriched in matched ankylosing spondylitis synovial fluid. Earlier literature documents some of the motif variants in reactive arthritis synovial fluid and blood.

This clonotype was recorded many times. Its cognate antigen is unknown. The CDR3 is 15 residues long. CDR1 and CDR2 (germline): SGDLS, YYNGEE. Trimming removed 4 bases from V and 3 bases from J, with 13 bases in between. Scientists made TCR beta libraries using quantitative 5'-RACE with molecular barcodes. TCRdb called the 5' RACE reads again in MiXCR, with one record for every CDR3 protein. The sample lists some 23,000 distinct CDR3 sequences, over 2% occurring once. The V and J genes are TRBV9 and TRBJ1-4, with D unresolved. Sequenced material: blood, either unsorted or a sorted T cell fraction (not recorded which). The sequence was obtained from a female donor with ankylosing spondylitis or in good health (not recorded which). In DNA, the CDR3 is TGTGCCAGCAGCCCCCGGACTGAGCCTAATGAAAAACTGTTTTTT. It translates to CASSPRTEPNEKLFF.